This TCR beta chain derives from a study of molecular identifiers for immune sequencing clone quantification. Study-wide results and caveats: One cell's worth of spiked Jurkat TCR RNA was reportedly detectable among roughly 1 million naive cells.

The CDR3 totals 15 residues. The V end lost 0 bases, the J end lost 2 bases, and 10 bases lay between the germline ends. Germline V CDR1 and CDR2: ENHRY, SYGVKD. Sorted inputs of roughly 17,000 to 1,100,000 cells, with 10%, 30% or 50% RNA, yielded naive CD8 libraries. This clonotype was recorded many times. The antigen remains undetermined. TCRdb called the PCR reads again in MiXCR, with one record for every CDR3 protein. The sample contains approximately 500,000 distinct CDR3 sequences, around a fifth of which appear only once. The sequence was collected from a human donor in good health. Some libraries in this study had Jurkat cell RNA spiked in. Sample: naive CD8+ T cells from blood, with Jurkat cell RNA spiked in. Sample subset: FACS-sorted CD8+CD4-CCR7+CD45RA+ naive T cells. V usage is TRBV10-3 and J usage is TRBJ1-1; unclear D gene. The CDR3 spells CAISESVSSNTEAFF. The CDR3 bases are TGTGCCATCAGTGAGTCGGTCAGTTCAAACACTGAAGCTTTCTTT.